This T cell receptor (beta chain) was captured in a study of OX40 agonist ivuxolimab in advanced cancers. About the study: The patients got ivuxolimab, which is an agonistic anti-OX40 (CD134) antibody. Having had anti-PD-1, anti-PD-L1 or anti-CTLA-4 therapy before was allowed, and roughly 40% had some. General observations from the study: CD8+ T cells (on average) carried more expanded clones than CD4+ T cells.

The protocol was immunoSEQ multiplex PCR, while the TCRdb copy is restricted to in-frame clones and leaves out a portion. The table has fewer than 90,000 clones, 80% to 90% seen once. A remark on this clone: Its cognate antigen is unknown.

Trimming removed 1 base from V and 0 bases from J; junction bases left unmatched: 3. The CDR3 extends over 17 amino acids. The germline V gene has CDR1 LGHNA and CDR2 YNFKEQ. Here the sequenced sample was CD4+ or CD8+ T cells sorted from blood, taken in a trial of the OX40 agonist ivuxolimab. The chain links TRBV4-2 to TRBJ2-3; 11 nucleotides line up with TRBD2. This TCR was sampled from an adult with an advanced solid tumor such as melanoma, head and neck, liver or kidney cancer. CDR3 bases: TGTGCCAGCAGCCAAGCCGGGACTAGCGGAAGCACAGATACGCAGTATTTT. The encoded protein is CASSQAGTSGSTDTQYF.